This T cell receptor beta chain comes out of a study of T cell responses to AZD1222 COVID-19 vaccine. Study results and limitations: After the peak T cell response, and only then, were repertoires sampled. An increase in Spike-specific TCR breadth and depth was observed after two AZD1222 doses.

This clone has a handful of counts. Its target is not known. V gave up 0 bases and J gave up 3 bases, with 8 bases separating them. Germline V gene lookup returns CDR1 SGHRS and CDR2 YFSETQ. The CDR3 runs to 14 residues. This table comes from immunoSEQ multiplex PCR, and its TCRdb copy is limited to in-frame clones, with some not included. Of about 140,000 clones detected, more than 80% appear once; the ten largest clones hold over 0.9%. The source of this sequence is an adult in good health. The sample consisted of peripheral blood, taken on day 0 of MenACWY control vaccination. V gene TRBV5-1 combines with J gene TRBJ2-3, with unresolved D. CDR3 nucleotides: TGCGCCAGCAGCTTGGGCGGATTTACAGATACGCAGTATTTT. Its translation is CASSLGGFTDTQYF.